The clone carrying this T cell receptor (beta chain) came up a few times. One entry per CDR3 protein results from TCRdb running MiXCR on the reads. The table includes approximately 200,000 distinct CDR3 sequences, approximately 24% detected once. V lost 0 bases to trimming and J lost 6 bases, with 5 bases between them. The length of the CDR3 is 12 residues. Germline V gene sequence: CDR1 MNHEY, CDR2 SVGEGT. This sample was included in a study of T cell repertoires in cytomegalovirus infection. The chain recombines TRBV6-2 or TRBV6-3 with TRBJ1-1; D gene ambiguous. This clonotype originated in a human donor in good health (CMV status not recorded). Some clones in this sample may be carry-over from other donors' samples. Sequenced sample: CD8+ T cells from PBMCs. This CDR3 is CASSYSPAEAFF. As DNA, the CDR3 is TGTGCCAGCAGTTACTCTCCCGCTGAAGCTTTCTTT.